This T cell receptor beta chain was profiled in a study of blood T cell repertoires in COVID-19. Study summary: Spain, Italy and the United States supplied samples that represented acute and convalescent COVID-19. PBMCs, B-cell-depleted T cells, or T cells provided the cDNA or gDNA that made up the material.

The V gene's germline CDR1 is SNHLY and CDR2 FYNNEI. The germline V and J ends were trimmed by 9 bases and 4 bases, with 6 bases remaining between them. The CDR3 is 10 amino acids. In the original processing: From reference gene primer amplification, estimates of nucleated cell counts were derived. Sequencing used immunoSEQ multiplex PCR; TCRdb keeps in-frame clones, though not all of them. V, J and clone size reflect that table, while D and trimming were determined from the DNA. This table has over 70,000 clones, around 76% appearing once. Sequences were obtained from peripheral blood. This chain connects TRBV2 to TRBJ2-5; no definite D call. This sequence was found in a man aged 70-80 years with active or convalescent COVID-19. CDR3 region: CASSRETQYF. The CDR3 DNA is TGTGCCAGTAGCAGAGAGACCCAGTACTTC.